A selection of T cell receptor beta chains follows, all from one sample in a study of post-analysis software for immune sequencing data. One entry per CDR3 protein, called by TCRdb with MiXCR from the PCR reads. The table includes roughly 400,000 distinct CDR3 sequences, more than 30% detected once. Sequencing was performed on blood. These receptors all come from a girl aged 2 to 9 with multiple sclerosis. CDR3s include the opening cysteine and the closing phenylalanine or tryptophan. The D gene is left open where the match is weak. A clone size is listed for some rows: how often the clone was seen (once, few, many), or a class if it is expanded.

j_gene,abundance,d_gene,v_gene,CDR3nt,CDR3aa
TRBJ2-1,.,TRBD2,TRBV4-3,TGCGCCAGCAGCCAAGCGGGAGGGCCTCGAAATGAGCAGTTCTTC,CASSQAGGPRNEQFF
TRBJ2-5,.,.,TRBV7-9,TGTGCCAGCAGCCCGGCCGGGACTTCTCCTAATGAGCAGTACTTC,CASSPAGTSPNEQYF
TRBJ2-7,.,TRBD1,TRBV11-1,TGTGCCAGCAGCTTCCGGGACAGGGACTATGAGCAGTACTTC,CASSFRDRDYEQYF
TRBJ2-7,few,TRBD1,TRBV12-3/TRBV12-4,TGTGCCAGCAGTTCGGACAGGGGGAGGTCCTACGAGCAGTACTTC,CASSSDRGRSYEQYF
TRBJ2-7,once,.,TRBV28,TGTGCCAGCAGCGCCTCCGGGTCGTACGAGCAGTACTTC,CASSASGSYEQYF
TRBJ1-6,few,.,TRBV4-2,TGTGCCAGCAGCCAAGATATCCAGGGGACGGCCGATAATTCACCCCTCCACTTT,CASSQDIQGTADNSPLHF
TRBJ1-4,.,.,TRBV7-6,TGTGCCAGCAGCATAGAAAGGGGTGAAAAACTGTTTTTT,CASSIERGEKLFF
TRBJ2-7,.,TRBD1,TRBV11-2,TGTGCCAGCAGGACAGGGCACTCCTACGAGCAGTACTTC,CASRTGHSYEQYF
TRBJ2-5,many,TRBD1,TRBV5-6,TGTGCCAGCAGCTTGGCGGGGGACAGGGGGCGCGAGACCCAGTACTTC,CASSLAGDRGRETQYF
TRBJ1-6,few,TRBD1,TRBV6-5,TGTGCCAGCAGTCCCGGGACAGCGATTGCTAGATCACCCCTCCACTTT,CASSPGTAIARSPLHF
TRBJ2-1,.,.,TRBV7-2,TGTGCCAGCAGCCGGCTACGGGAGCAGTTCTTC,CASSRLREQFF
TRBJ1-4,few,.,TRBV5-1,TGCGCCAGCAGCTTGGCTGCGGGGCCTAATGAAAAACTGTTTTTT,CASSLAAGPNEKLFF
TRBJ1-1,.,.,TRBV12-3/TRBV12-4,TGTGCCAGCACCCCCGACAGAGAATTTGAAGCTTTCTTT,CASTPDREFEAFF
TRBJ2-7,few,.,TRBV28,TGTGCCAGCAGATGGACCGCCTCCTACGAGCAGTACTTC,CASRWTASYEQYF
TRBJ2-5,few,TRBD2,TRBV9,TGTGCCAGCAGCGTAAATGTGGGAGGGCCGAGGCGCCAAGAGACCCAGTACTTC,CASSVNVGGPRRQETQYF
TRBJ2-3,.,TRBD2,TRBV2,TGTGCCAGCAGTCAACCAGGACAGCCCGGGACTAGAAAGGATACGCAGTATTTT,CASSQPGQPGTRKDTQYF
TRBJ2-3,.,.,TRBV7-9,TGTGCCACCCCGAGGGGGGGCGCCGAGGATACGCAGTATTTT,CATPRGGAEDTQYF
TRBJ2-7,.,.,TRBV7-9,TGTGCCAGCAGCTTGAGGGTAGAACCCTACGAGCAGTACTTC,CASSLRVEPYEQYF
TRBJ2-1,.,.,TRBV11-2,TGTGCCAGCAGCTTTGCTCCGGGGCCCGCGAGCTCCTACAATGAGCAGTTCTTC,CASSFAPGPASSYNEQFF
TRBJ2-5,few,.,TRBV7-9,TGTGCCAGCAGCTTAAAGGCTGACGGAGAGACCCAGTACTTC,CASSLKADGETQYF
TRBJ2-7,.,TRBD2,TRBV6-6,TGTGCCAGCAGCCGACTGGGGGGGAATGGAATTGACGAGCAGTACTTC,CASSRLGGNGIDEQYF
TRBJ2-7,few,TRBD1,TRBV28,TGTGCCAGCAGCGGCTCGACAGGGGGTCACGAGCAGTACTTC,CASSGSTGGHEQYF
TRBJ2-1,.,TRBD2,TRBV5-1,TGCGCCAGCAGCTTGGTGGCTAGCGGGGGGGTGAATGAGCAGTTCTTC,CASSLVASGGVNEQFF
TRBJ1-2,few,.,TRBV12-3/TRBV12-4,TGTGCCAGCAGTCCGCAGGGTTACTATGGCTACACCTTC,CASSPQGYYGYTF
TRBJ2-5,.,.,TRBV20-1,TGCAGTGCTAGAGGACGTGGAGAGACCCAGTACTTC,CSARGRGETQYF
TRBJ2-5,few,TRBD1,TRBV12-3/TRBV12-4,TGTGCCAGCAGTCTGACAGGGAACCAAGAGACCCAGTACTTC,CASSLTGNQETQYF
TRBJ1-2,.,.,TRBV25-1,TGTGCCAGCAGTGCGACAGCGAGCGGGCATGGCTACACCTTC,CASSATASGHGYTF
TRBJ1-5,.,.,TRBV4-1,TGCGCCAGCAGCCAAGTGGATAGGGCCAGGAATCAGCCCCAGCATTTT,CASSQVDRARNQPQHF
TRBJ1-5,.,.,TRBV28,TGTGCCAGCGGGGGCGGGTCTTATCAGCCCCAGCATTTT,CASGGGSYQPQHF
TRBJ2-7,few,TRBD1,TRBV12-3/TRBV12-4,TGTGCCAGCAGCCGTTCGGGACAGGGAATCTACGAGCAGTACTTC,CASSRSGQGIYEQYF
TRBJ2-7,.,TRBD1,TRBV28,TGTGCCAGCAGTTTGTGGGACAGGGGGTCCCCCAGTGGGGAGCAGTACTTC,CASSLWDRGSPSGEQYF
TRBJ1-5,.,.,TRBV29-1,TGCAGCGTTGGCCGGGGCAGAAATCAGCCCCAGCATTTT,CSVGRGRNQPQHF
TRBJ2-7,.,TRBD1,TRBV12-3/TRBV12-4,TGTGCCAGCAGTTTAGCTTATAGGCAGGGGGCTCCCTACGAGCAGTACTTC,CASSLAYRQGAPYEQYF
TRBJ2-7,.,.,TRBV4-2,TGTGCCAGCAGCCAAGGGCAGCACCCCTACGGGCAGTACTTC,CASSQGQHPYGQYF
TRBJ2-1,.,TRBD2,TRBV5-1,TGCGCCAGCAGCCGGACTAGTCTAGAGGAGCAGTTCTTC,CASSRTSLEEQFF
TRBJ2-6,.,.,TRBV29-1,TGCAGCGTATGGTCAGGGGCCAACGTCCTGACTTTC,CSVWSGANVLTF
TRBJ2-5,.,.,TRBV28,TGTGCCAGCAGTTTACGCAGCACAGAGACCCAGTACTTC,CASSLRSTETQYF
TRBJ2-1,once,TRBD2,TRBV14,TGTGCCAGCAGCCACGATAGCGGGAGGGGACTAAGCTCCTACAATGAGCAGTTCTTC,CASSHDSGRGLSSYNEQFF
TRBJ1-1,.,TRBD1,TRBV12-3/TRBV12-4,TGTGCCAGCAGTTTCAGGGGGCTGAACACTGAAGCTTTCTTT,CASSFRGLNTEAFF